The 18 T cell receptor beta chains in this list originate from one sample, sequenced in a study of cytomegalovirus exposure and HLA in healthy donors listed by TCRdb under 2017. Library generation was performed with the immunoSEQ multiplex PCR assay. For the multiplex PCR, a mixture combining 60 forward primers for TCR Vbeta segments and 13 reverse primers for TCR Jbeta segments was used. As stored in TCRdb, this immuneACCESS dataset retains in-frame rearrangements with V and J assigned. A fraction of the clones does not appear; measured against another copy, unresolved V genes explain less than half of the discrepancy, and the remainder lacks a known reason. For this sample there are fewer than 200,000 clones; roughly 79% appear just once. Jointly, the top ten make up approximately 0.89% of the sample. The sample consisted of PBMCs. The receptors originated from a woman between 50 and 59 years old in good health and CMV-seropositive.

The chain links TRBV6-5 to TRBJ2-5; TRBD2 is a possible D gene (5 bases). V lost 7 bases, J lost 7 bases, and 13 bases lay in between. From germline, CDR1 is MNHEY and CDR2 SVGAGI. The CDR3 covers 12 residues. In DNA form, the CDR3 reads TGTGCCAGCACCTCGGCACGGGGGACCCAGTACTTC. This codes for CASTSARGTQYF.

The chain joins TRBV30 to TRBJ1-5; D might be TRBD1 (5 bases). Germline CDR1 and CDR2: GTSNPN and SVGIG (reference sequence). V shed 1 base and J shed 5 bases, with 9 bases lying between them. This CDR3 has 13 residues. The CDR3 DNA reads TGTGCCTGGAGTGGACAGACAGATCAGCCCCAGCATTTT. Amino acid sequence: CAWSGQTDQPQHF.

This chain uses TRBV4-1 with TRBJ2-7, with a possible D match to TRBD2 (6 bases). Trimming cost V 0 bases and J 0 bases, with 12 bases left between them. The CDR3 has 16 residues. CDR1 and CDR2 from the germline V gene are MGHRA and YSYEKL. The CDR3 sequence is CASSQDAGRTSYEQYF. The CDR3 nucleotides are TGCGCCAGCAGCCAAGATGCGGGACGGACCTCCTACGAGCAGTACTTC.

This clone has a single count. This chain links TRBV6-5 with TRBJ2-1; TRBD1 matches 7 bases. V lost 7 bases and J lost 4; bases outside the gene matches: 1. Germline CDR1 and CDR2: MNHEY and SVGAGI. The CDR3 is 12 residues long. CDR3 protein: CASTDRYNEQFF. The CDR3 DNA follows: TGTGCCAGCACGGACAGGTACAATGAGCAGTTCTTC.

The chain recombines TRBV10-1 with TRBJ1-1; possibly TRBD1 for D (5 bases). The V gene lost 0 bases and the J gene lost 4 bases, with 9 bases spanning the gap. CDR3 length: 14 residues. Germline V gene sequence: CDR1 WNHNN, CDR2 SYGVQD (reference sequence). Written as DNA, the CDR3 is TGCGCCAGCAGTGAGTCTCAGGGTATCACTGAAGCTTTCTTT. Protein sequence: CASSESQGITEAFF.

This clone was found once. The chain combines TRBV9 with TRBJ2-1; TRBD1 is a possible D gene (5 bases). Germline V gives CDR1 SGDLS, CDR2 YYNGEE. CDR3 length equals 12 residues. The V end lost 3 bases, the J end lost 6 bases, and 7 bases lay between the germline ends. CDR3 amino acids: CASSDRFNEQFF. The CDR3 bases are TGTGCCAGCAGCGACAGGTTCAATGAGCAGTTCTTC. The full variable domain, with the rest looked up from reference TRBV9 and TRBJ2-1, is DSGVTQTPKHLITATGQRVTLRCSPRSGDLSVYWYQQSLDQGLQFLIQYYNGEERAKGNILERFSAQQFPDLHSELNLSSLELGDSALYFCASSDRFNEQFFGPGTRLTVL.

The chain recombines TRBV15 with TRBJ2-2, with 8 positions matching TRBD1. Germline V CDR1 and CDR2: LNHNV, YYDKDF (reference sequence). The CDR3 is 16 amino acids. The V gene end was trimmed by 0 bases and the J gene end by 5 bases; junction bases not matched to a gene: 5. The CDR3 here is CATSRDKDRVTGELFF. The CDR3 DNA sequence: TGTGCCACCAGCAGAGATAAGGACAGGGTAACCGGGGAGCTGTTTTTT.

This clone was detected only a few times. The chain employs TRBV30 and TRBJ1-1; maybe TRBD1 (5 bases). Germline CDR1 reads GTSNPN; CDR2 reads SVGIG (reference sequence). The germline V and J ends were trimmed by 4 bases and 6 bases, with 24 bases remaining between them. The CDR3 loop spans 16 amino acids. The CDR3 coding sequence is TGTGCCTGGAACATCCCAGGGATACGTCCCCACTCTGAAGCTTTCTTT. It yields the protein CAWNIPGIRPHSEAFF. Complete variable domain (other parts from reference TRBV30 and TRBJ1-1): SQTIHQWPATLVQPVGSPLSLECTVEGTSNPNLYWYRQAAGRGLQLLFYSVGIGQISSEVPQNLSASRPQDRQFILSSKKLLLSDSGFYLCAWNIPGIRPHSEAFFGQGTRLTVV.

This rearrangement joins TRBV2 to TRBJ1-5; D perhaps matches TRBD1 (6 bases). CDR1 SNHLY and CDR2 FYNNEI come from the germline V gene. There are 14 residues in the CDR3. With 7 bases removed from V and 3 bases from J, the gap between germline ends came to 13 bases. Written as DNA, the CDR3 is TGTGCCAGCACCCAAATGGGGGCCAATCAGCCCCAGCATTTT. Amino acids: CASTQMGANQPQHF.

The sample holds one count of this clone. The rearrangement joins TRBV9 to TRBJ2-1; 8 bases agree with TRBD2. The V segment lost 0 bases and the J segment 0 bases; nucleotides outside the gene matches: 5. Germline values: CDR1 SGDLS, CDR2 YYNGEE. The CDR3 runs 17 residues. The chain's CDR3 is CASSVASSGSSYNEQFF. The DNA of the CDR3 is TGTGCCAGCAGCGTAGCATCGAGCGGGAGCTCCTACAATGAGCAGTTCTTC.

This chain joins TRBV7-9 and TRBJ1-6; maybe TRBD1 (6 bases). V was pared by 1 base and J by 10 bases, with 14 bases between. The germline V gene encodes CDR1 SEHNR and CDR2 FQNEAQ (reference sequence). CDR3 length equals 15 residues. Here the CDR3 reads CASSLDLSGDSPLHF. In DNA form, the CDR3 reads TGTGCCAGCAGCTTAGATTTATCAGGGGACTCACCCCTCCACTTT.

This chain joins TRBV5-6 and TRBJ2-7; D is ambiguous. The V and J ends lost 1 base and 2 bases respectively, with 10 bases between them. Germline V gene data show CDR1 as SGHDT and CDR2 as YYEEEE. The CDR3 consists of 14 residues. The CDR3 DNA sequence: TGTGCCAGCAGCTTGTTCCGCGCCCCCTACGAGCAGTACTTC. As protein: CASSLFRAPYEQYF.

The rearrangement links TRBV14 to TRBJ2-3, with 12 bases fitting TRBD2. Germline values: CDR1 SGHDN, CDR2 FVKESK. J lost 4 bases, V lost 2 bases, and 4 bases had no gene match. The CDR3 is 16 amino acids. Written as DNA, the CDR3 is TGTGCCAGCAGCCAACTCCGGACTAGCGGGGCAGATACGCAGTATTTT. Amino acids: CASSQLRTSGADTQYF.

This clone was detected only a few times. This sequence joins TRBV5-6 and TRBJ1-4; TRBD1 aligns across 7 bases. With V trimmed by 2 bases and J by 8 bases, 6 bases remained unmatched. The CDR3 loop spans 14 amino acids. Germline CDR1 and CDR2: SGHDT and YYEEEE. CDR3 sequence reads: CASSFKGAYEKLFF. The CDR3 nucleotides read TGTGCCAGCAGCTTTAAGGGGGCGTACGAAAAACTGTTTTTT.

V and J are TRBV28 and TRBJ1-6; D is perhaps TRBD1 (5 bases). The germline CDR1 and CDR2 sequences are MDHEN and SYDVKM. The CDR3 totals 17 residues. The germline V and J ends were trimmed by 6 bases and 0 bases, with 15 bases remaining between them. In nucleotides, the CDR3 is TGTGCCAGCAGCCGCAGACACAGGAGCTCCTATAATTCACCCCTCCACTTT. This translates into CASSRRHRSSYNSPLHF.

This clone was detected only once. The genes are TRBV2 and TRBJ2-6; D is ambiguous. Trimming took 6 bases from V and 1 from J, leaving 10 bases between them. Germline V gene lookup returns CDR1 SNHLY and CDR2 FYNNEI. The CDR3 runs 15 residues. The CDR3 DNA reads as TGTGCCAGCAGACCCGACATTTCTGGGGCCAACGTCCTGACTTTC. The encoded protein is CASRPDISGANVLTF.

In the case of this clone: The junction and the germline gene differ at one end; a read error may be behind it. The genes are TRBV12-5 and TRBJ2-1, with 11 bases identical to TRBD2. This CDR3 has 15 amino acids. In germline, CDR1 is LGHNT, CDR2 FRNRAP. This chain's CDR3 is CASGGGTSGYIEQFF. The CDR3 bases are TGTGCTAGTGGTGGGGGGACTAGCGGTTACATTGAGCAGTTCTTC.

The J gene is TRBJ2-5, the V gene TRBV29-1; tentatively, D is TRBD1 (5 bases). The J call is doubtful: the DNA matches TRBJ2-7 better. CDR1 SQVTM and CDR2 ANQGSEA come from the germline V gene. The CDR3 spans 13 residues. The CDR3 region has the DNA TGCAGCGTTGACTTAGGGGATGGCTACGAGCAGTACTTC. It yields the protein CSVDLGDGYEQYF.